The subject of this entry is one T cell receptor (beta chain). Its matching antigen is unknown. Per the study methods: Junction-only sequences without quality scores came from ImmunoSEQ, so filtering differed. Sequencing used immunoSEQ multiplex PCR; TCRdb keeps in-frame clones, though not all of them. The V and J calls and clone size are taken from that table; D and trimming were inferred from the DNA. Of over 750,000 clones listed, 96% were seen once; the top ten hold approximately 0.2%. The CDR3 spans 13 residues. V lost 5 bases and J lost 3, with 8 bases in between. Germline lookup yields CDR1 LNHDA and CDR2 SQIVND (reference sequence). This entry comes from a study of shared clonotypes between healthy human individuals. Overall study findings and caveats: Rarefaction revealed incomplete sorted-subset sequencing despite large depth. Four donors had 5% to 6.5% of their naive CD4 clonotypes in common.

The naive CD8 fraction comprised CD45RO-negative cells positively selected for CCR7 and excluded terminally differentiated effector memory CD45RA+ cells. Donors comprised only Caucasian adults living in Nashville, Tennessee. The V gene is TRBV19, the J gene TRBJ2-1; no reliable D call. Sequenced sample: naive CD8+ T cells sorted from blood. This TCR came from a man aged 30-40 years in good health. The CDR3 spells CASSFTDYNEQFF. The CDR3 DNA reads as TGTGCCAGTAGTTTCACAGACTACAATGAGCAGTTCTTC.